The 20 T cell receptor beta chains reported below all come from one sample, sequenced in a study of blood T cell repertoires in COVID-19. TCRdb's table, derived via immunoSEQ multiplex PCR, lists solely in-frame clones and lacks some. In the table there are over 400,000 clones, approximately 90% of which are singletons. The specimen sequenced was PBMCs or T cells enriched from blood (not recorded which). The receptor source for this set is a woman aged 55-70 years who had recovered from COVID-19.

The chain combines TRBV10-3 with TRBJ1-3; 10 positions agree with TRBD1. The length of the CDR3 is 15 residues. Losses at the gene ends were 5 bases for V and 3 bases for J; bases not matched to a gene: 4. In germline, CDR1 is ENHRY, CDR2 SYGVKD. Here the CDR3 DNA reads TGTGCCATCAGTAGGACAGGGGGTTATGGAAACACCATATATTTT. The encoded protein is CAISRTGGYGNTIYF.

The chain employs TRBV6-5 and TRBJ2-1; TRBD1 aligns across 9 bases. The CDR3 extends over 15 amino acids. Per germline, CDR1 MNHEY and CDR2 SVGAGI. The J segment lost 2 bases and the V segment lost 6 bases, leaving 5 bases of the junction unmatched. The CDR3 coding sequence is TGTGCCAGCAGCACGGGACAGGGCACCTACAATGAGCAGTTCTTC. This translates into CASSTGQGTYNEQFF.

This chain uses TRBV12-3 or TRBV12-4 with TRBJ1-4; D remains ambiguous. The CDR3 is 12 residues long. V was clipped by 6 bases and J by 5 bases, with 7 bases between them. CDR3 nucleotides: TGTGCCAGCAGCTCCCTAAATGAAAAACTGTTTTTT. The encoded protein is CASSSLNEKLFF.

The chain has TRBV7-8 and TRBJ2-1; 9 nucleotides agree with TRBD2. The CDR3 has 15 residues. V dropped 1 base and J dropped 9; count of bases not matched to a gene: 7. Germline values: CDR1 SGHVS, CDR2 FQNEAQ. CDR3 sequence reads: CASSLVAGGPGEQFF. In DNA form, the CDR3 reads TGTGCCAGCAGCTTAGTCGCGGGGGGGCCGGGTGAGCAGTTCTTC.

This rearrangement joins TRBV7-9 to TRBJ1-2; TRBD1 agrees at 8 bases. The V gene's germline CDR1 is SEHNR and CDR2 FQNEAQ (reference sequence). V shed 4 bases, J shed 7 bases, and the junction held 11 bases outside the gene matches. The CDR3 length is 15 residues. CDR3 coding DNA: TGTGCCAGCAGCTCCCCGGGACAGGAAGTCGGTGGCTACACCTTC. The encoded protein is CASSSPGQEVGGYTF.

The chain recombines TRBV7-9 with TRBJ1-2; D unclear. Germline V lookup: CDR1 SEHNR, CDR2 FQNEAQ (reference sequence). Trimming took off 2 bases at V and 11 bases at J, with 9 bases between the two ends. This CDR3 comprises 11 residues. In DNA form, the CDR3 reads TGTGCCAGCAGCTTAAGCTTTGTATACACCTTC. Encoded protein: CASSLSFVYTF.

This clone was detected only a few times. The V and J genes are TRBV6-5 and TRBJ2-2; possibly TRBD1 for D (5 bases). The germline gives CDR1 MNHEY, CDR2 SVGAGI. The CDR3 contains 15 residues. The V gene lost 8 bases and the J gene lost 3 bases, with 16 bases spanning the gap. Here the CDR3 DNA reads TGTGCCAGCCCGCTGGGGCAGGTCCACACCGGGGAGCTGTTTTTT. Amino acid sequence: CASPLGQVHTGELFF.

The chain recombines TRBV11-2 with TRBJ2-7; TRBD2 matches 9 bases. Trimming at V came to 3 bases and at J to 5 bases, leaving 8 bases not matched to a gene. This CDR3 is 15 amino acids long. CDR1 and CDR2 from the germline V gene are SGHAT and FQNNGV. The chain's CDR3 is CASSFWLAGKNEQYF. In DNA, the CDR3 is TGTGCCAGCAGCTTTTGGCTAGCGGGGAAGAACGAGCAGTACTTC.

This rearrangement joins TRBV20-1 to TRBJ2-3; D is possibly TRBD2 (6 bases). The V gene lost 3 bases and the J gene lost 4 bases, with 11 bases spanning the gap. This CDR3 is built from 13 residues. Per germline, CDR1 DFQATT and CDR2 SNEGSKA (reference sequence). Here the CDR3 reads CSASLSGADTQYF. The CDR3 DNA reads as TGCAGTGCTAGTCTCTCGGGGGCAGATACGCAGTATTTT.

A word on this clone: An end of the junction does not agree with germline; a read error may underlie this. CDR3: CASRTTGDSYPSF. As DNA, the CDR3 is TGTGCCAGCAGGACCACAGGGGACAGCTACCCGAGTTTC. The rearrangement joins TRBV11-3 to TRBJ2-4; 7 bases agree with TRBD1. Germline CDR1 SGHNT, CDR2 YENEEA. The CDR3 spans 13 residues.

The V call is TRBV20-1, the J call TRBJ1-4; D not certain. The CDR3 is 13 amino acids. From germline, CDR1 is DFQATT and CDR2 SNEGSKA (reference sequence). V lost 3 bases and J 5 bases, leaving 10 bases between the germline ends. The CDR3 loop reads CSASGGGNEKLFF. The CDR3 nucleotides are TGCAGTGCTAGTGGAGGAGGGAATGAAAAACTGTTTTTT.

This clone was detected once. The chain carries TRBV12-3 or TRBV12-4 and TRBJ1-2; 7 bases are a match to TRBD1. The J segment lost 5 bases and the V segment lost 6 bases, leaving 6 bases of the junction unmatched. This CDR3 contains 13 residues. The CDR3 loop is CASSRPGGYGYTF. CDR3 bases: TGTGCCAGCAGCCGGCCAGGGGGATATGGCTACACCTTC.

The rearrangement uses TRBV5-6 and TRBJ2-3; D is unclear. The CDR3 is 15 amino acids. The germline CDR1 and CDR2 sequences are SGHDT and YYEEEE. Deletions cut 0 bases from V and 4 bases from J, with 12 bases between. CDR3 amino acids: CASSLATIPADTQYF. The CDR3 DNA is TGTGCCAGCAGCTTGGCTACCATCCCCGCAGATACGCAGTATTTT.

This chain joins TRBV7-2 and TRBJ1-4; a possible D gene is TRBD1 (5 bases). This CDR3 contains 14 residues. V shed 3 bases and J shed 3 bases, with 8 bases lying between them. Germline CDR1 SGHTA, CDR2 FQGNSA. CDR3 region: CASSFRAANEKLFF. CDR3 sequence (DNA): TGTGCCAGCAGCTTCAGGGCGGCTAATGAAAAACTGTTTTTT.

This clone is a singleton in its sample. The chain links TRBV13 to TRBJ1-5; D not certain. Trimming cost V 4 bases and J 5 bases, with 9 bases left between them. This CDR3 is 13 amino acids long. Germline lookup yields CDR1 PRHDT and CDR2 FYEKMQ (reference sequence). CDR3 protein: CASSSRRDQPQHF. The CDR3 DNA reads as TGTGCCAGCAGCTCTCGTCGGGATCAGCCCCAGCATTTT.

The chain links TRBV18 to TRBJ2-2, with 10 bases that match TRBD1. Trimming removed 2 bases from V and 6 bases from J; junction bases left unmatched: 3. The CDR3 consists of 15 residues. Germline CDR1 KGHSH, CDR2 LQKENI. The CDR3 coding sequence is TGTGCCAGCTCACCAGGGACAGGGGACGCCGGGGAGCTGTTTTTT. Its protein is CASSPGTGDAGELFF.

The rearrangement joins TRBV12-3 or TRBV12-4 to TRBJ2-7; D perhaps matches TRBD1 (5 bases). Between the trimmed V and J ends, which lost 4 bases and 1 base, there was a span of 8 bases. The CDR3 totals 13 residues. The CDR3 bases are TGTGCCAGCAGTTATGGGGCGTCCTACGAGCAGTACGTC. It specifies CASSYGASYEQYV.

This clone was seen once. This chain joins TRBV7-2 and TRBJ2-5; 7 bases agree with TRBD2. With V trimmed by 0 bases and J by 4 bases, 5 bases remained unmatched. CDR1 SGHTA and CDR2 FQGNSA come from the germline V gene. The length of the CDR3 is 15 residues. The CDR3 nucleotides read TGTGCCAGCAGCTTAGCCGGGGGGAGCGGAGAGACCCAGTACTTC. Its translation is CASSLAGGSGETQYF.

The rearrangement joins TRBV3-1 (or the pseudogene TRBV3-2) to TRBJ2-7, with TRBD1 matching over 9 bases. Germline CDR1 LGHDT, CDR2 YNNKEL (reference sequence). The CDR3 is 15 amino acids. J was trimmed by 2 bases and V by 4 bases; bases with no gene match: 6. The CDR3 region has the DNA TGTGCCAGCAGCCCCGGACAGGGGAATACCTACGAGCAGTACTTC. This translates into CASSPGQGNTYEQYF.

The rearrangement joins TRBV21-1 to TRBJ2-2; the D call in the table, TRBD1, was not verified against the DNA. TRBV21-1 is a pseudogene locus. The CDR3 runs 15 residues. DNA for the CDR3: TGTGCCAGCAGCCTTCCCGACATGTACACCGGGGAGCTGTTTTTT. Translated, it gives CASSLPDMYTGELFF.